Reported below is one T cell receptor beta chain. This clonotype was recorded many times. The target of this receptor is not known. One base away there is no much larger clone; base qualities are not given. Only healthy Caucasian donors were included. Using Miltenyi CD45RO+ enrichment and human naive T-cell isolation kits, memory (CD45RO+) and naive T cells were isolated from PBMC. Its CDR3 holds 17 amino acids, cysteine through phenylalanine. Only the CDR3 DNA is retained, 51 bases long and in frame from the first base. CDR1 and CDR2 were assigned from the germline V gene (reference sequence) as LGHDT and YNNKEL. Relative to germline, V is 1 base shorter and J is 1 base shorter, with 13 bases between their ends. The protocol used for the library was 5' RACE. These reads were obtained on an Illumina HiSeq 2000. A universal primer binding site was added through template switching, and the final cDNA carried a unique molecular identifier so that TCR cDNA molecules could be counted accurately. Specific primers in the conserved constant-segment region were used to synthesize first-strand cDNA for the TCR alpha and beta chains. To control for contamination, each cDNA library was double barcoded with a SMART-Mk sample barcode plus Illumina barcodes. TruSeq adapter sequences along with Illumina sample barcodes were introduced in two successive PCR steps. TCR alpha and beta cDNA libraries were sequenced on the Illumina HiSeq platform with custom primers. The study's processing was this. MiGEC was used to process raw reads and extract unique molecular identifiers, and MiXCR was used to find CDR3 positions. Recombination models were inferred per individual with the repgenHMM and IGoR tools using an EM algorithm. Shared clonotype analysis was performed with the tcR package in R, normalizing sharing by the product of cloneset sizes. Out-of-frame nonproductive sequences were analyzed to study raw recombination free of thymic and clonal selection effects. TCRdb trimmed public reads at Q25 via fastp, called clones via MiXCR and kept in-frame beta chains. Each entry is one CDR3 protein sequence, shown with its most common DNA and genes. The V and J calls were not made by the authors but by TCRdb's processing. Within this sample are 200,000 to 300,000 distinct CDR3 sequences, with about 10% of them counted one time only. Jointly, the top ten make up roughly 10% of the sample.

The data were obtained in a study of identical twins (dated by TCRdb to the mid-2010s). For the study in its entirety: To test whether fetal clonotypes persist, this study deep-sequenced TCR alpha and beta repertoires from monozygotic twins, from unrelated adults of various ages, and from cord blood. Replicate twin experiments were performed at different times using different library preparation protocols to rule out contamination.

The study at large found these results: Abundant cord blood beta clonotypes carried fewer insertions; young adult naive repertoires showed a weaker similar trend, while memory repertoires showed none. Conclusions relied on cross-sectional statistical analysis, since the same donors could not be followed over many years. Zero-insertion analyses could be partly confounded by invariant T cells such as MAIT and iNKT, although diverse VJ usage argued against such confounding for most clonotypes. In monozygotic twins, out-of-frame TCR alpha sharing was systematically underestimated by recombination models, although the models agreed with sharing between unrelated individuals. Compared with coincidental sharing between unrelated individuals, out-of-frame TCR alpha sequences shared between twins showed an excess of sequences with low generation probability. Excess twin sharing in beta out-of-frame sequences was weaker because fewer shared sequences lowered the signal-to-noise ratio.

The sequence joins TRBV3-1 to TRBJ2-2; matching of 6 bases hints at TRBD1 as the D gene. The specimen was memory T cells sorted from blood. The cell subset or site tag for this specimen amounts to: CD45RO+ enriched T cells. This sequence was found in a man in his forties or fifties in good health. Here the CDR3 is given as CASSQGPGQQNTGELFF. The bases read TGTGCCAGCAGCCAAGGCCCGGGACAACAGAACACCGGGGAGCTGTTTTTT.